This passage covers 8 T cell receptor beta chains from one sample sequenced in a study of early T cells in non-severe SARS-CoV-2 infection. MiXCR was run by TCRdb on the 5' RACE reads, yielding one entry per CDR3 protein. The data hold roughly 38,000 distinct CDR3 sequences, with approximately 6% observed a single time. The sample taken for sequencing was whole blood. These receptor sequences come from an adult who was a healthcare worker with PCR-confirmed SARS-CoV-2 infection or an uninfected control (not recorded which).

This clonotype has a count of ten or more. This sequence joins TRBV7-2 and TRBJ1-2, with 8 bases identical to TRBD1. The V segment lost 0 bases and the J segment 4 bases; nucleotides outside the gene matches: 10. The germline V gene has CDR1 SGHTA and CDR2 FQGNSA. CDR3 length: 17 residues. The CDR3 nucleotides read TGTGCCAGCAGCTTAGCCCCGGCAGGGGGCAGTTTCTATGGCTACACCTTC. Translated, it gives CASSLAPAGGSFYGYTF.

The sample holds many counts of this clonotype. V usage is TRBV29-1 and J usage is TRBJ2-5; D call uncertain. Trimming shortened V by 4 bases and J by 0 bases, and 12 bases separated the two germline ends. CDR1 and CDR2 from the germline V gene are SQVTM and ANQGSEA. The CDR3 consists of 14 residues. CDR3 protein: CSVVVPDYQETQYF. The CDR3 nucleotides are TGCAGCGTTGTGGTGCCCGATTACCAAGAGACCCAGTACTTC.

This clonotype has just a few counts. The chain uses TRBV20-1 and TRBJ2-5; 10 nucleotides match TRBD2. The junction had 4 bases not matched to a gene; V was cut back by 3 bases and J by 0 bases. Looked up from germline, CDR1 is DFQATT and CDR2 is SNEGSKA (reference sequence). The CDR3 is made up of 15 amino acids. The CDR3 DNA reads TGCAGTGCTAGCGGCACTAGCGGGAACCAAGAGACCCAGTACTTC. This sequence encodes CSASGTSGNQETQYF.

This clonotype was observed a handful of times. The V and J genes are TRBV30 and TRBJ2-7; no reliable D call. Germline CDR1 GTSNPN, CDR2 SVGIG (reference sequence). Trimming shortened V by 0 bases and J by 3 bases, and 18 bases separated the two germline ends. CDR3 length: 16 amino acids. CDR3 sequence: CAWSVLALGSHYEQYF. The CDR3 DNA is TGTGCCTGGAGTGTACTCGCGCTCGGCAGCCACTACGAGCAGTACTTC.

Many counts were recorded for this clonotype. The genes are TRBV7-2 and TRBJ2-5, with 7 bases matching TRBD2. Germline loops: CDR1 SGHTA, CDR2 FQGNSA. V was clipped by 5 bases and J by 2 bases; unmatched bases: 5. The CDR3 extends over 14 amino acids. CDR3 sequence (DNA): TGTGCCAGCAGCAAGGATAGCGGGCAAGAGACCCAGTACTTC. It yields the protein CASSKDSGQETQYF.

This clonotype was counted at least ten times. The genes are TRBV9 and TRBJ1-3; the match to TRBD1 covers 7 bases. With 0 bases clipped from V and 0 bases from J, the junction kept 6 bases outside the gene matches. In germline, CDR1 is SGDLS, CDR2 YYNGEE. The CDR3 is made up of 17 amino acids. Here the CDR3 reads CASSVATGAFSGNTIYF. The CDR3 region has the DNA TGTGCCAGCAGCGTAGCCACAGGGGCTTTCTCTGGAAACACCATATATTTT.

At least ten counts were recorded for this clonotype. The CDR3 bases are TGCAGTGCTAGTAGGCTAGCGGGATACAATGAGCAGTTCTTC. It translates to CSASRLAGYNEQFF. V usage is TRBV20-1 and J usage is TRBJ2-1, with 9 bases that match TRBD2. The germline V gene encodes CDR1 DFQATT and CDR2 SNEGSKA (reference sequence). This CDR3 is built from 14 residues. With 3 bases clipped from V and 4 bases from J, the junction kept 4 bases outside the gene matches.

The table lists this clonotype with a few counts. V is TRBV10-3 and J is TRBJ1-1; possibly TRBD1 for D (5 bases). Looked up from germline, CDR1 is ENHRY and CDR2 is SYGVKD. V was trimmed by 11 bases and J by 4 bases, leaving 11 bases between them. The CDR3 is made up of 11 amino acids. DNA for the CDR3: TGTGCCGCCCGTGGGACCACTGAAGCTTTCTTT. Protein sequence: CAARGTTEAFF.